This is a list of T cell receptor beta chains from one sample in a study of blood T cell repertoires in COVID-19. TCRdb's table, derived via immunoSEQ multiplex PCR, lists solely in-frame clones and lacks some. The table has about 260,000 clones, approximately 86% seen once; the top ten hold 1.5% to 2%. The specimen sequenced was peripheral blood. The receptors here all came from a man aged 25-40 years with active or convalescent COVID-19. The CDR3 runs from the conserved cysteine through the conserved F or W. A D gene is named only where the DNA matches it firmly. Clone size is not always given. Where it is, it says once, few, many or a class for expanded clones.

NA	NA	15	TRBV13	TRBJ1-2	CASSARTERYYGYTF	TGTGCCAGCAGCGCCCGGACAGAGAGGTACTATGGCTACACCTTC
NA	TRBD1	15	TRBV19	TRBJ1-4	CASSTTGRTNEKLFF	TGTGCCAGTAGTACGACAGGGCGCACTAATGAAAAACTGTTTTTT
NA	NA	16	TRBV19	TRBJ1-1	CASTAGVGALETEAFF	TGTGCCAGTACCGCAGGGGTGGGGGCCTTGGAAACTGAAGCTTTCTTT
NA	TRBD2	20	TRBV23-1	TRBJ2-1	CASSQLSGRRTWYGNNEQFF	TGCGCCAGCAGTCAACTTAGCGGGCGACGAACGTGGTATGGCAACAATGAGCAGTTCTTC
NA	TRBD1	13	TRBV6-5	TRBJ2-7	CASSTETGFEQYF	TGTGCCAGCAGCACGGAGACAGGGTTCGAGCAGTACTTC
NA	TRBD1	14	TRBV18	TRBJ1-6	CASSPDRDNSPLHF	TGTGCCAGCTCACCCGACAGGGATAATTCACCCCTCCACTTT
NA	TRBD1	13	TRBV4-1	TRBJ2-5	CASRGTGEETQYF	TGCGCCAGCAGGGGGACAGGGGAAGAGACCCAGTACTTC
NA	NA	15	TRBV6-6	TRBJ1-1	CASEPGRVGNTEAFF	TGTGCCAGCGAACCGGGGAGGGTGGGGAACACTGAAGCTTTCTTT
few	TRBD1	14	TRBV4-1	TRBJ1-1	CASSLDRGNTEAFF	TGCGCCAGCAGCCTAGACAGGGGGAACACTGAAGCCTTCTTT
NA	NA	15	TRBV7-6	TRBJ2-1	CASSKDLGSYNEQFF	TGTGCCAGCAGCAAAGACCTAGGTTCGTACAATGAGCAGTTCTTC
NA	NA	15	TRBV4-1	TRBJ2-3	CASSQGWGDTDTQYF	TGCGCCAGCAGCCAAGGTTGGGGGGACACAGATACGCAGTATTTT
few	NA	14	TRBV27	TRBJ2-7	CASSRQSSSYEQYF	TGTGCCAGCAGCCGACAGAGCAGCTCCTACGAGCAGTACTTC
NA	TRBD1	17	TRBV30	TRBJ1-5	CALSPPARDRGPQPQHF	TGTGCCTTATCGCCCCCGGCCCGGGACAGGGGGCCTCAGCCCCAGCATTTT
NA	TRBD1	16	TRBV6-6	TRBJ2-7	CASSYSSGTGAYEQYF	TGTGCCAGCAGTTACTCTTCCGGGACAGGGGCCTACGAGCAGTACTTC
NA	NA	15	TRBV15	TRBJ1-4	CATSRVGSSNEKLFF	TGTGCCACCAGCAGAGTTGGATCTAGTAATGAAAAACTGTTTTTT
NA	TRBD1	15	TRBV5-1	TRBJ1-4	CASSLAGTGNEKLFF	TGCGCCAGCAGCTTGGCCGGGACAGGGAACGAAAAACTGTTTTTT
NA	TRBD1	14	TRBV18	TRBJ1-1	CASSPDRGATEAFF	TGTGCCAGCTCACCGGACAGGGGGGCCACTGAAGCTTTCTTT
NA	TRBD1	14	TRBV2	TRBJ1-6	CASSADRMYSPLHF	TGTGCCAGCAGTGCGGACAGGATGTATTCACCCCTCCACTTT
NA	NA	14	TRBV27	TRBJ2-7	CASSQEIDSSEQYF	TGTGCCAGCAGCCAAGAAATCGACAGCAGCGAGCAGTACTTC
few	NA	11	TRBV7-9	TRBJ1-1	CASFWQSEAFF	TGTGCCAGCTTTTGGCAAAGTGAAGCTTTCTTT
NA	NA	15	TRBV27	TRBJ1-6	CASSPGSTYNSPLHF	TGTGCCAGCAGCCCGGGGAGCACCTATAATTCACCCCTCCACTTT
NA	TRBD1	13	TRBV6-6	TRBJ1-1	CAHRTGANTEAFF	TGTGCCCACAGGACAGGGGCGAACACTGAAGCTTTCTTT
NA	TRBD2	15	TRBV25-1	TRBJ2-7	CASSEGTSSSYEQYF	TGTGCCAGCAGTGAAGGGACTAGTTCTTCCTACGAGCAGTACTTC
NA	TRBD1	13	TRBV30	TRBJ1-2	CAWSKTGNYGYTF	TGTGCCTGGAGTAAGACAGGGAACTATGGCTACACCTTC
NA	NA	18	TRBV18	TRBJ1-3	CASSPQGKAGDSEDTIYF	TGTGCCAGCTCACCACAGGGCAAGGCAGGGGATTCAGAGGACACCATATATTTT
NA	TRBD2	17	TRBV7-3	TRBJ2-3	CASSPYSSGGASDTQYF	TGTGCCAGCAGCCCATATTCTAGCGGGGGGGCCTCGGATACGCAGTATTTT
NA	TRBD1	15	TRBV19	TRBJ1-5	CASSLEDRVRQPQHF	TGTGCCAGTAGTCTAGAGGACAGGGTGAGGCAGCCCCAGCATTTT
NA	NA	14	TRBV12-5	TRBJ1-1	CASDRRIMNTEAFF	TGTGCTAGCGACCGCAGGATCATGAACACTGAAGCTTTCTTT
NA	NA	15	TRBV27	TRBJ1-4	CASKRKTAGNEKLFF	TGTGCCAGCAAACGGAAGACAGCCGGTAATGAAAAACTGTTTTTT
NA	NA	15	TRBV6-6	TRBJ2-7	CASSFLLGGSYEQYF	TGTGCCAGCAGCTTCCTGCTAGGGGGTTCCTACGAGCAGTACTTC
NA	TRBD1	15	TRBV6-5	TRBJ1-4	CASSAQQGNNEKLFF	TGTGCCAGCAGCGCCCAACAGGGGAATAATGAAAAACTGTTTTTT
NA	TRBD2	17	TRBV7-2	TRBJ2-7	CASSWGLAGPNRYEQYF	TGTGCCAGCAGCTGGGGACTAGCGGGGCCTAACCGTTACGAGCAGTACTTC
NA	TRBD2	16	TRBV24-1	TRBJ2-3	CATSDPTSGVADTQYF	TGTGCCACCAGTGATCCCACTAGCGGGGTGGCAGATACGCAGTATTTT
NA	NA	14	TRBV27	TRBJ1-4	CASSQGATREKLFF	TGTGCCAGCAGTCAAGGGGCTACGCGGGAAAAACTGTTTTTT
NA	NA	17	TRBV2	TRBJ2-5	CASSGRGPGLGRETQYF	TGTGCCAGCAGTGGGCGGGGGCCGGGATTGGGGCGAGAGACCCAGTACTTC
NA	TRBD1	15	TRBV7-9	TRBJ1-2	CASSSGGRMGYGYTF	TGTGCCAGCAGCTCAGGGGGGCGGATGGGCTATGGCTACACCTTC
NA	TRBD2	16	TRBV19	TRBJ2-1	CASSMSSGGGYNEQFF	TGTGCCAGTAGTATGTCTAGCGGGGGGGGTTACAATGAGCAGTTCTTC
NA	NA	15	TRBV5-1	TRBJ1-4	CASSYQETTNEKLFF	TGCGCCAGCAGCTACCAGGAAACAACTAATGAAAAACTGTTTTTT
once	NA	16	TRBV10-2	TRBJ1-2	CASSESYRETLGGYTF	TGCGCCAGCAGCGAGTCGTACAGGGAGACCCTCGGAGGCTACACCTTC
NA	TRBD2	17	TRBV7-2	TRBJ2-3	CASSIQTSGAGADTQYF	TGTGCCAGCAGCATCCAGACTAGCGGGGCGGGCGCAGATACGCAGTATTTT
NA	TRBD1	21	TRBV30	TRBJ1-1	CAWSVLPGTGYHESLNTEAFF	TGTGCCTGGAGCGTACTGCCCGGGACAGGGTATCATGAATCCTTGAACACTGAAGCTTTCTTT
NA	TRBD1	17	TRBV9	TRBJ2-2	CASSAARDRVFTGELFF	TGTGCCAGCAGCGCGGCACGGGACAGGGTCTTCACCGGGGAGCTGTTTTTT
NA	NA	14	TRBV18	TRBJ1-1	CASSPRNMNTEAFF	TGTGCCAGCTCCCCACGAAACATGAACACTGAAGCTTTCTTT
NA	TRBD1	12	TRBV2	TRBJ1-2	CASSGTDYGYTF	TGTGCCAGCAGCGGGACAGACTATGGCTACACCTTC
NA	NA	8	TRBV20-1	TRBJ1-2	CRAGGYTF	TGCAGAGCTGGCGGCTACACCTTC
NA	NA	15	TRBV14	TRBJ1-6	CASSQMWGDNSPLHF	TGTGCCAGCAGCCAAATGTGGGGGGATAATTCACCCCTCCACTTT
NA	TRBD2	15	TRBV6-5	TRBJ2-5	CASSTRLATQETQYF	TGTGCCAGCAGTACCCGACTAGCGACCCAAGAGACCCAGTACTTC
NA	NA	12	TRBV19	TRBJ2-2	CASNFVSGELFF	TGTGCCAGTAATTTTGTGAGCGGGGAGCTGTTTTTT